The TCR beta chain described here comes from a study of cytomegalovirus exposure and HLA in healthy donors. Broader study findings: Later analysis identified several of the most significant clusters that appeared linked to common viral pathogens. A missense variant in DCLRE1C was later tied to TCR beta V- and J-gene trimming. Across HLA loci, a later analysis found differing TCR association rates, with DRB1 most and HLA-C fewest. What was likely a sequencing artifact was a cluster of highly shared sequence variants.

CDR1 MNHEY and CDR2 SVGAGI come from the germline V gene. The CDR3 sequence is 13 residues long. The ends lost 7 bases at V and 6 bases at J; junction bases unmatched: 6. In regard to this clone: The antigen is unknown.

Primers included in the PCR were 60 Vbeta and 13 Jbeta primers. Sequencing used immunoSEQ multiplex PCR; TCRdb keeps in-frame clones, though not all of them. This table holds approximately 150,000 clones, more than 60% found once. Sequenced sample: PBMCs. This sequence was found in a woman younger than 45 in good health and CMV-seropositive. This chain joins TRBV6-5 and TRBJ2-4; TRBD2 aligns across 7 bases. This CDR3 reads CASKTREGNIQYF. CDR3 DNA: TGTGCCAGCAAAACTAGGGAGGGAAACATTCAGTACTTC.